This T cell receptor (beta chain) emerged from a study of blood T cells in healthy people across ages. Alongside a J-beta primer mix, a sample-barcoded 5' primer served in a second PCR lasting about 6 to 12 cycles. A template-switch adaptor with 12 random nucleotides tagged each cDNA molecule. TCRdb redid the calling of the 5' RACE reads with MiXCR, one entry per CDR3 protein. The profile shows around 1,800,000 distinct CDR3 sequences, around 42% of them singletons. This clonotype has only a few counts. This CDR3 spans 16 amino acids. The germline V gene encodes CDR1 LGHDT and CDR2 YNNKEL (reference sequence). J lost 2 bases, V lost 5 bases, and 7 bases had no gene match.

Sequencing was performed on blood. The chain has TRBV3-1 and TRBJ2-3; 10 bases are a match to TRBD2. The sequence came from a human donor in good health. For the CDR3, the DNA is TGTGCCAGCAGCTCCGGGACTAGCGTAGTCACAGATACGCAGTATTTT. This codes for CASSSGTSVVTDTQYF.